Reported below is one T cell receptor beta chain. The method was immunoSEQ multiplex PCR; TCRdb's version includes in-frame clones alone and lacks a portion of them. The sample lists fewer than 100,000 clones, more than 70% seen once, with 1.4% in the top ten. This sample was included in a study of graft-versus-host responses after intestinal transplantation. Germline CDR1 reads PRHDT; CDR2 reads FYEKMQ (reference sequence). The CDR3 consists of 12 residues. V lost 2 bases and J lost 5, with 7 bases in between. The receptor was isolated from a human patient who received an intestinal transplant, so some T cells may come from the graft donor. The chain couples TRBV13 to TRBJ2-7, with D tentatively TRBD2 (5 bases). The sequencing used PBMCs, collected 255 days after intestinal transplant. CDR3 region: CASSLRGNEQYV. CDR3 DNA sequence: TGTGCCAGCAGCTTACGGGGTAACGAGCAGTACGTC.